Only a few counts were recorded for the clone carrying this T cell receptor (beta chain). This sample was taken from a study of control samples from healthy donors and cancer patients. The CDR3 spans 13 residues. With V trimmed by 3 bases and J by 6 bases, 5 bases remained unmatched. The germline V gene encodes CDR1 GTSNPN and CDR2 SVGIG (reference sequence). Method: immunoSEQ multiplex PCR; TCRdb's copy keeps in-frame clones and lacks some. This table holds over 150,000 clones, around 94% found once. The sequence was collected from a man between 60 and 75 years old with colorectal cancer. What was sequenced was PBMCs. The chain joins TRBV30 to TRBJ1-5, with 7 nucleotides matching TRBD1. CDR3 DNA: TGTGCCTGGAGCCTGAGGGGGCTTCAGCCCCAGCATTTT. Translation: CAWSLRGLQPQHF.